The rows below give T cell receptor beta chains drawn from one sample of a study of blood T cells in healthy people across ages. One entry per CDR3 protein results from TCRdb running MiXCR on the 5' RACE reads. The sample includes 540,000 or so distinct CDR3 sequences, 45% to 55% of them seen just once. Sequenced: blood. The source is an older man in good health. The CDR3 runs from the conserved cysteine through the conserved F or W. A D gene is named only where the DNA matches it firmly. Clone size is given for some rows only: seen once, a few or many times, or a class if the clone is expanded.

clone_size: -; d_call: TRBD2; j_call: TRBJ2-3; v_call: TRBV7-2; cdr3_aa: CASSPGGARDTQYF; cdr3_nt: TGTGCCAGCAGCCCCGGGGGGGCTAGGGATACGCAGTATTTT
clone_size: -; d_call: TRBD2; j_call: TRBJ2-1; v_call: TRBV7-2; cdr3_aa: CASSRGYGLAGGYSYNEQFF; cdr3_nt: TGTGCCAGCAGCCGCGGCTACGGACTAGCGGGAGGCTACTCCTACAATGAGCAGTTCTTC
clone_size: many; d_call: TRBD1; j_call: TRBJ1-4; v_call: TRBV29-1; cdr3_aa: CSVGTGTNEKLFF; cdr3_nt: TGCAGCGTTGGGACAGGGACTAATGAAAAACTGTTTTTT
clone_size: -; d_call: TRBD1; j_call: TRBJ2-7; v_call: TRBV29-1; cdr3_aa: CSVVGDRAYEQYF; cdr3_nt: TGCAGCGTTGTGGGGGACAGAGCCTACGAGCAGTACTTC
clone_size: -; d_call: TRBD1; j_call: TRBJ1-5; v_call: TRBV14; cdr3_aa: CASSQPRQGPNSNQPQHF; cdr3_nt: TGTGCCAGCAGCCAACCGCGACAGGGGCCCAACTCCAATCAGCCCCAGCATTTT
clone_size: few; d_call: -; j_call: TRBJ2-7; v_call: TRBV5-1; cdr3_aa: CASGLHPYEQYF; cdr3_nt: TGCGCCAGCGGGCTCCATCCATACGAGCAGTACTTC
clone_size: many; d_call: -; j_call: TRBJ1-1; v_call: TRBV6-6; cdr3_aa: CASSKARGRSTEAFF; cdr3_nt: TGTGCCAGCAGTAAAGCACGGGGACGGAGCACTGAAGCTTTCTTT
clone_size: -; d_call: -; j_call: TRBJ1-5; v_call: TRBV20-1; cdr3_aa: CSATRGRSTQPQHF; cdr3_nt: TGCAGTGCTACTAGGGGTCGGTCTACTCAGCCCCAGCATTTT
clone_size: -; d_call: TRBD1; j_call: TRBJ2-7; v_call: TRBV12-3/TRBV12-4; cdr3_aa: CASTGTRDRAVEQYF; cdr3_nt: TGTGCCAGCACCGGGACCCGGGACAGGGCGGTCGAGCAGTACTTC
clone_size: few; d_call: -; j_call: TRBJ2-1; v_call: TRBV19; cdr3_aa: CASSIIDEQFF; cdr3_nt: TGTGCCAGTAGTATCATCGATGAGCAGTTCTTC
clone_size: -; d_call: TRBD2; j_call: TRBJ2-1; v_call: TRBV18; cdr3_aa: CASSPASGNEQFF; cdr3_nt: TGTGCCAGCTCACCAGCTAGCGGGAATGAGCAGTTCTTC
clone_size: -; d_call: TRBD2; j_call: TRBJ2-3; v_call: TRBV5-1; cdr3_aa: CASSLGLAGSDTQYF; cdr3_nt: TGCGCCAGCAGTTTGGGACTAGCGGGTTCCGATACGCAGTATTTT
clone_size: -; d_call: -; j_call: TRBJ1-2; v_call: TRBV12-3/TRBV12-4; cdr3_aa: CASSLSENYGYTF; cdr3_nt: TGTGCCAGCAGTCTCTCCGAAAACTATGGCTACACCTTC
clone_size: -; d_call: TRBD1; j_call: TRBJ2-7; v_call: TRBV30; cdr3_aa: CAWRTGTGSYEQYF; cdr3_nt: TGTGCCTGGAGGACCGGGACAGGCTCCTACGAGCAGTACTTC
clone_size: -; d_call: -; j_call: TRBJ2-1; v_call: TRBV7-2; cdr3_aa: CASSLQRHEQFF; cdr3_nt: TGTGCCAGCAGCTTACAGCGGCATGAGCAGTTCTTC
clone_size: few; d_call: TRBD2; j_call: TRBJ2-1; v_call: TRBV20-1; cdr3_aa: CSARGGLAGGSSYNEQFF; cdr3_nt: TGCAGTGCTAGGGGGGGACTAGCGGGGGGAAGCTCCTACAATGAGCAGTTCTTC
clone_size: -; d_call: -; j_call: TRBJ2-7; v_call: TRBV10-3; cdr3_aa: CAIKANRAYEQYF; cdr3_nt: TGTGCCATCAAAGCAAACAGGGCCTACGAGCAGTACTTC
clone_size: few; d_call: -; j_call: TRBJ2-1; v_call: TRBV10-3; cdr3_aa: CAISDRQPPYNEQFF; cdr3_nt: TGTGCCATCAGTGACCGACAGCCGCCCTACAATGAGCAGTTCTTC
clone_size: few; d_call: -; j_call: TRBJ1-6; v_call: TRBV20-1; cdr3_aa: CSASGRGWDSPLHF; cdr3_nt: TGCAGTGCCAGCGGGAGGGGTTGGGATTCACCCCTCCACTTT
clone_size: -; d_call: -; j_call: TRBJ2-7; v_call: TRBV15; cdr3_aa: CATSLGGESYEQYF; cdr3_nt: TGTGCCACCAGCCTAGGCGGGGAGTCCTACGAGCAGTACTTC
clone_size: -; d_call: -; j_call: TRBJ1-1; v_call: TRBV6-5; cdr3_aa: CASRYNLCGEAFF; cdr3_nt: TGTGCCAGTAGGTACAACTTATGTGGGGAAGCTTTCTTT
clone_size: once; d_call: -; j_call: TRBJ2-5; v_call: TRBV21-1; cdr3_aa: CASSKVWGNEQYF; cdr3_nt: TGTGCCAGCAGCAAAGTTTGGGGCAATGAGCAGTACTTC
clone_size: -; d_call: -; j_call: TRBJ2-3; v_call: TRBV21-1; cdr3_aa: CATQYQVPPHTDTQYF; cdr3_nt: TGTGCCACCCAGTATCAAGTTCCTCCCCACACAGATACGCAGTATTTT